This T cell receptor beta chain was identified during a study of T-cell memory formation after mild COVID-19. Study results and limitations: The study found balanced CD4/CD8 in clones contracting day 15 to 85 and a CD4+ lean in later expanders.

The CDR3 covers 14 residues. V shed 1 base and J shed 2 bases, with 9 bases lying between them. Germline V gene lookup returns CDR1 SGHAT and CDR2 FQNNGV. TCRdb called the 5' RACE reads again in MiXCR, with one record for every CDR3 protein. The data hold tens of thousands of distinct CDR3 sequences, with around 6.1% observed a single time. This clonotype came up many times. What it binds is not known. Sequencing was performed on PBMCs or a T cell subset sorted from them (not recorded which). The chain has TRBV11-2 and TRBJ2-7; maybe TRBD2 (5 bases). This TCR derives from an adult who had mild COVID-19 (a few samples of this study predate the infection). Cell type and time point are not known. This CDR3 is CASSLGGPAYEQYF. The CDR3 DNA sequence: TGTGCCAGCAGCTTAGGCGGGCCCGCCTACGAGCAGTACTTC.